This TCR beta chain was sequenced for a study of shared clonotypes between healthy human individuals. V lost 5 bases, J lost 2 bases, and 18 bases lay in between. The length of the CDR3 is 17 residues. The germline V gene has CDR1 SEHNR and CDR2 FQNEAQ (reference sequence). Study-wide results and limits: Clonotype sharing among donors likely depends on sequencing depth.

How the authors handled the data: In the immunoSEQ data, sequences were junction-only and lacked quality scores, so filtering differed. TCRdb keeps only in-frame clones here, not all; method: immunoSEQ multiplex PCR. The V and J calls and the clone size are those of that table, but D and trimming were determined from the DNA. The profile covers fewer than 800,000 clones, with around 90% appearing a single time and approximately 24% taken by the ten largest. CD45RO-negative, CCR7-selected cells formed the naive CD8 fraction, which excluded terminally differentiated effector memory CD45RA+ cells. Details on this clone: Its antigen remains unidentified.

V usage is TRBV7-9 and J usage is TRBJ1-4, with D possibly TRBD1 on 5 matching bases. Source material: naive CD8+ T cells sorted from blood. The sequence was collected from a man aged 30 to 45 in good health. The chain's CDR3 is CASSQRGSGKTNEKLFF. The CDR3 DNA reads TGTGCCAGCAGCCAGAGAGGTTCAGGGAAGACTAATGAAAAACTGTTTTTT.